A few counts support the clone carrying this TCR beta chain. The antigen is unknown. This specimen comes from a study of CD8 T cells in ankylosing spondylitis. Study-wide findings and caveats: Past research had described some motif variants in reactive arthritis synovial fluid and blood. Made up of about eight highly homologous variants, a TCR beta motif appeared characteristic of ankylosing spondylitis blood.

The germline gives CDR1 MNHEY, CDR2 SMNVEV (reference sequence). V was trimmed by 8 bases and J by 0 bases, leaving 10 bases between them. The CDR3 is 14 residues long. TCRdb itself ran the 5' RACE reads through MiXCR, one entry per CDR3 protein. Here the sample spans about 540,000 distinct CDR3 sequences, approximately 12% being singletons. This receptor was identified in a male donor with ankylosing spondylitis. V and J are TRBV27 and TRBJ1-4; D uncertain. Sequencing was carried out using blood, either unsorted or a sorted T cell fraction (not recorded which). Here the CDR3 reads CASRKGSTNEKLFF. The CDR3 DNA reads TGTGCCAGCCGTAAGGGATCAACTAATGAAAAACTGTTTTTT.